The clone carrying this T cell receptor (beta chain) came up once. Profiled with immunoSEQ multiplex PCR; TCRdb holds only in-frame clones, not every one. Found here are 100,000 to 120,000 clones, approximately 96% of them singletons; the top ten hold under 0.75%. V was pared by 3 bases and J by 0 bases, with 10 bases of the junction left unmatched. The length of the CDR3 is 17 residues. The V gene's germline CDR1 is MNHNS and CDR2 SASEGT. The record originates from a study of cytomegalovirus exposure and HLA in healthy donors. From the roughly 110-subject validation cohort, which was separate from the roughly 670-subject first cohort, the donors were drawn.

The genes are TRBV6-1 and TRBJ1-1; 7 nucleotides align to TRBD1. The sample consisted of PBMCs. This TCR came from a woman under 30 in good health and CMV-seronegative. CDR3 bases: TGTGCCAGCAGTGACGCGGACAGGCCCGAGTTGAACACTGAAGCTTTCTTT. It translates to CASSDADRPELNTEAFF.